These T cell receptor beta chains were read from a single sample in a study of blood T cell repertoires in COVID-19. Sequencing was performed with immunoSEQ multiplex PCR; in TCRdb, only in-frame clones are kept and a portion is missing. The sample consists of about 220,000 clones, approximately 78% of them appearing once. Input material: peripheral blood. The source is a woman aged 70-85 years with COVID-19, enrolled during active disease. Each CDR3 is given with its conserved first and last residue. A D gene is named only where the DNA matches it firmly. Clone size is stated in some rows and not others, as once, few, many or a class when expanded.

j_call clone_size cdr3_length v_call d_call cdr3_nt cdr3_aa
TRBJ1-1 - 16 TRBV28 TRBD1 TGTGCCAGCAGTCCACCACGGGGACAGGGGTTAACTGAAGCTTTCTTT CASSPPRGQGLTEAFF
TRBJ2-3 - 12 TRBV27 - TGTGCCAGCAGTTTGGGGCCGCATACGCAGTATTTT CASSLGPHTQYF
TRBJ1-5 - 16 TRBV19 - TGTGCCACTAGGGTGGGCATACTTTATAGCAATCAGCCCCAGCATTTT CATRVGILYSNQPQHF
TRBJ1-4 - 15 TRBV4-1 - TGCGCCAGCAGCGACACAAGCCGAAAGAATGAAAAACTGTTTTTT CASSDTSRKNEKLFF
TRBJ1-4 - 15 TRBV11-2 - TGTGCCAGCAGCTTAGTGCCAGGGCCTAATGAAAAACTGTTTTTT CASSLVPGPNEKLFF
TRBJ1-4 - 14 TRBV28 - TGTGCCGGGAGGGGGAGGCGGCGGGATGAAAAACTGTTTTTT CAGRGRRRDEKLFF
TRBJ2-3 - 18 TRBV4-3 - TGCGCCAGCAGCCAAGATCTTGGGGGGACTGGACAAACAGATACGCAGTATTTT CASSQDLGGTGQTDTQYF
TRBJ2-7 - 15 TRBV7-9 TRBD2 TGTGCCAGCAGCCAGAATAGCGGGAAGCTGAACGAGCAGTACTTC CASSQNSGKLNEQYF
TRBJ2-1 - 15 TRBV10-3 - TGTGCCATCAGTGAGTTTAACGGGAGAGACAATGAGCAGTTCTTC CAISEFNGRDNEQFF
TRBJ1-2 - 15 TRBV4-1 - TGCGCCAGCAGCCAAGCTGGGGAGGGTGGCTATGGCTACACCTTC CASSQAGEGGYGYTF
TRBJ1-1 - 15 TRBV18 - TGTGCCAGCTCACTTTATCAGGGGCCCAACACTGAAGCTTTCTTT CASSLYQGPNTEAFF
TRBJ1-2 - 13 TRBV6-2/TRBV6-3 TRBD1 TGTGCCAGCAGTACAGGGGAGGCTTATGGCTACACCTTC CASSTGEAYGYTF
TRBJ2-1 - 11 TRBV20-1 TRBD1 TGCAGTGCTACTAGGGGGCAGGAGCAGTTCTTC CSATRGQEQFF
TRBJ2-7 - 15 TRBV5-1 TRBD1 TGCGCCAGCAGCTCAGGCGGGACAGGGGGCTACGAGCAGTACTTC CASSSGGTGGYEQYF
TRBJ2-2 - 13 TRBV10-1 - TGCGCCAGCAGCCGGTTTACCGTCGGGGAGCTGTTTTTT CASSRFTVGELFF
TRBJ2-7 - 14 TRBV2 - TGTGCCAGCAGAGGTCAGGGCGGTGTTGGCGAGCAGTACTTC CASRGQGGVGEQYF
TRBJ2-7 - 15 TRBV6-5 - TGTGCCAGCAGAAACAGGCTTTCTTTCTCCTACGAGCAGTACTTC CASRNRLSFSYEQYF
TRBJ2-1 - 13 TRBV28 TRBD2 TGTGCCAGCAGCGTGGGAGGGGACAATGAGCAGTTCTTC CASSVGGDNEQFF
TRBJ2-7 - 16 TRBV5-1 TRBD1 TGCGCCAGCAGCTTAACCGGACAGGGCTTGTCCTACGAGCAGTACTTC CASSLTGQGLSYEQYF
TRBJ1-5 - 14 TRBV19 - TGTGCCAGTAGTATTTCGGGGTTGGAACAGCCCCAGCATTTT CASSISGLEQPQHF
TRBJ2-7 many 11 TRBV2 - TGTGCCAGCAGTGATAACTACGAGCAGTACTTC CASSDNYEQYF
TRBJ2-1 - 13 TRBV7-3 - TGTGCCAGCAGCATAGACGACGCGGGAAGGCAATTCTTC CASSIDDAGRQFF
TRBJ2-5 - 17 TRBV7-2 - TGTGCCAGCAGCTTACAGTGGAGGAGTGGGGGGCAAGAGACCCAGTACTTC CASSLQWRSGGQETQYF
TRBJ1-5 - 16 TRBV27 TRBD1 TGTGCCAGCAGTTTCAGGCAGGGGGCGAGACTTCAGCCCCAGCATTTT CASSFRQGARLQPQHF
TRBJ1-2 once 17 TRBV5-1 TRBD1 TGCGCCAGCAGCTCGGGGGACAGCCAATCTTTAAGCTATGGCTACACCTTC CASSSGDSQSLSYGYTF
TRBJ1-1 - 14 TRBV7-9 TRBD1 TGTGCCAGCAGCCCACGACAGGGAAGCACTGAAGCTTTCTTT CASSPRQGSTEAFF
TRBJ1-3 - 15 TRBV7-7 - TGTGCCAGCAGCTTAGGAGGTGAACCTGGAAACACCATATATTTT CASSLGGEPGNTIYF
TRBJ2-3 once 15 TRBV28 TRBD1 TGTGCCAGCAGTTTATCGCGACAGGGAGTTGATACGCAGTATTTT CASSLSRQGVDTQYF
TRBJ1-2 - 13 TRBV28 - TGTGCCAGCAGTTCCCTACGAGCGGGTGGCTACACCTTC CASSSLRAGGYTF
TRBJ1-2 - 15 TRBV9 - TGTGCCAGCAGTGCTACGCTGGGGCAGGGGAACGGCTACACCTTC CASSATLGQGNGYTF
TRBJ1-1 - 13 TRBV10-1 - TGCGCCAGCTCGAGGGATAGGAACACTGAAGCTTTCTTT CASSRDRNTEAFF
TRBJ1-4 - 20 TRBV4-3 TRBD1 TGCGCCAGCAGCCAAGGGGACCGGGACAGAGCCTCTGCAACTAATGAAAAACTGTTTTTT CASSQGDRDRASATNEKLFF
TRBJ1-1 - 14 TRBV6-6 - TGTGCCAGCAGTTATGGGCACTCAAGCTCTGAAGCTTTCTTT CASSYGHSSSEAFF
TRBJ2-1 - 15 TRBV4-1 TRBD2 TGCGCCAGCAGCCAAGGTGCGGGAGGTAACAATGAGCAGTTCTTC CASSQGAGGNNEQFF
TRBJ1-5 - 13 TRBV29-1 - TGCAGCGTGTCATTCTATAGCAATCAGCCCCAGCATTTT CSVSFYSNQPQHF
TRBJ1-1 once 15 TRBV7-8 - TGTGCCAGCAGCTTAGAGTGGCAGGGCTACACTGAAGCTTTCTTT CASSLEWQGYTEAFF
TRBJ2-2 few 16 TRBV28 TRBD1 TGTGCCAGCAGTCCTTGGGACAGTTGCGAACACCGGGGAGCTGTTTTT CASSPWDSCEHRGAVF
TRBJ1-1 many 13 TRBV13 - TGTGCCAGCAGCTCATACAGGGCCACTGAAGCTTTCTTT CASSSYRATEAFF
TRBJ2-2 - 16 TRBV29-1 TRBD2 TGCAGCGTTGAATCTAGCGGTCTCACTAACACCGGGGAGCTGTTTTTT CSVESSGLTNTGELFF
TRBJ1-1 - 14 TRBV28 - TGTGCCAGCGCGACCTTACAGCTGAACACTGAAGCTTTCTTT CASATLQLNTEAFF
TRBJ1-2 - 14 TRBV27 TRBD1 TGTGCCAGCAGTTCCTTGGACAGGGTGGGTGGCTACACCTTC CASSSLDRVGGYTF
TRBJ1-2 once 14 TRBV5-8 - TGTGCCAGCAGCTTTCTGACCCGGGGGGTCGGGATCACCTTC CASSFLTRGVGITF
TRBJ1-1 - 15 TRBV5-1 - TGCGCCAGCAGCTTGGCCCAGGGTCAGGGCACTGAAGCTTTCTTT CASSLAQGQGTEAFF
TRBJ2-3 - 17 TRBV9 TRBD2 TGTGCCAGCAGCGCTCCCTATGCGGGAGGGCCGGGTGATACGCAGTATTTT CASSAPYAGGPGDTQYF
TRBJ2-5 - 15 TRBV19 TRBD2 TGTGCCAGTAGTACGGGGACTAGCGGGGGAGAGACCCAGTACTTC CASSTGTSGGETQYF
TRBJ1-1 - 14 TRBV29-1 - TGCAGCGTTGCCGCAACTGCCCTGAACACTGAAGCTTTCTTT CSVAATALNTEAFF
TRBJ1-2 few 14 TRBV29-1 TRBD1 TGCAGCGTTGTCGACAGGGAAAGTTTCTATGGCTACACCTTC CSVVDRESFYGYTF
TRBJ2-2 - 14 TRBV20-1 TRBD1 TGCAGTGCTAGTGACAGGGAAAGAACCGGGGAGCTGTTTTTT CSASDRERTGELFF
TRBJ2-3 - 15 TRBV19 TRBD2 TGTGCCAGTAGTATAAGCGGGACCTCCACAGATACGCAGTATTTT CASSISGTSTDTQYF
TRBJ1-3 - 14 TRBV6-5 - TGTGCCAGCAGCCAACAGGATGTCGGAAACACCATATATTTT CASSQQDVGNTIYF